A single sample gave rise to the 23 T cell receptor beta chains below, sequenced in a study of beta chain features in type 1 diabetes. The study reverse transcribed the entire isolated RNA, so it sequenced expressed TCRB transcripts. Some clones are missing from TCRdb's copy, which holds only in-frame ones; the method was immunoSEQ multiplex PCR. This repertoire shows tens of thousands of clones, over 50% found once; its top ten account for roughly 2%. The sequenced sample was Tregs from blood. The source is a young woman in good health.

This rearrangement joins TRBV6-6 to TRBJ1-6, with 7 bases identical to TRBD1. The trim removed 7 bases at V and 7 bases at J, leaving 10 bases unmatched. There are 15 residues in the CDR3. Looked up from germline, CDR1 is MNHNY and CDR2 is SVGAGI (reference sequence). The CDR3 is CASKDIQGVNSPLHF. CDR3 bases: TGTGCCAGCAAAGACATCCAGGGGGTAAATTCACCCCTCCACTTT.

The chain links TRBV5-6 to TRBJ2-3; no clear D. Germline V gene data show CDR1 as SGHDT and CDR2 as YYEEEE. V lost 4 bases to trimming and J lost 3 bases, with 18 bases between them. The CDR3 has 16 residues. The CDR3 loop reads CASSVSQADITDTQYF. CDR3 bases: TGTGCCAGCAGCGTGTCCCAGGCAGATATTACAGATACGCAGTATTTT.

As to this clone: The junction departs from the called germline gene at one end, perhaps through a read error. CDR3 protein: CAGSLLPGHRETQYF. DNA for the CDR3: TGTGCCGGCAGCCTCCTCCCGGGACACCGAGAGACCCAGTACTTC. J is TRBJ2-5 and V is TRBV5-4; D may be TRBD1 (6 bases). This CDR3 comprises 15 residues. The germline V gene encodes CDR1 SGHNT and CDR2 YYREEE (reference sequence).

This CDR3 is CASARQGWLDTQYF. The CDR3, as DNA: TGTGCCAGCGCCAGACAGGGGTGGCTAGATACGCAGTATTTT. This chain joins TRBV6-1 and TRBJ2-3, with TRBD1 matching 8 bases. Per germline, CDR1 MNHNS and CDR2 SASEGT. After removal of 8 bases from V and 5 bases from J, the junction contained 9 bases not matched to a gene. CDR3 length equals 14 residues.

This clone was counted once. This chain connects TRBV7-2 to TRBJ2-2; 7 bases fit TRBD2. V lost 4 bases and J lost 5; bases outside the gene matches: 4. CDR3 length equals 14 residues. The germline CDR1 and CDR2 sequences are SGHTA and FQGNSA. The CDR3 coding sequence is TGTGCCAGCAGCTCGGGACTATCTACCGGGGAGCTGTTTTTT. Its protein is CASSSGLSTGELFF.

The V and J genes are TRBV10-3 and TRBJ2-3, with D maybe TRBD2 (5 bases). V was cut by 4 bases and J by 5 bases, with 10 bases left in between. This CDR3 spans 13 amino acids. Germline-derived CDR1 and CDR2 are ENHRY and SYGVKD. The CDR3 reads CAISARGGDTQYF. The CDR3 nucleotides are TGTGCCATCAGTGCCCGGGGTGGAGATACGCAGTATTTT.

The CDR3 spells CAWSLTGGTQYF. In DNA form, the CDR3 reads TGTGCCTGGAGTTTGACTGGAGGTACGCAGTATTTT. The chain combines TRBV30 with TRBJ2-3, with a possible D match to TRBD2 (5 bases). The germline V and J ends were trimmed by 2 bases and 8 bases, with 11 bases remaining between them. The CDR3 contains 12 residues. Germline loops: CDR1 GTSNPN, CDR2 SVGIG (reference sequence).

The chain is built from TRBV12-5 and TRBJ2-1; tentative D call: TRBD2 (6 bases). The CDR3 covers 12 residues. Germline-derived CDR1 and CDR2 are LGHNT and FRNRAP. V was cut by 8 bases and J by 12 bases, with 17 bases left in between. In nucleotides, the CDR3 is TGTGCTAGTCGTCAGCGGTTCGGGGGGCAGTTCTTC. Protein product: CASRQRFGGQFF. The variable domain in full, with the rest retrieved from reference TRBV12-5 and TRBJ2-1, is DARVTQTPRHKVTEMGQEVTMRCQPILGHNTVFWYRQTMMQGLELLAYFRNRAPLDDSGMPKDRFSAEMPDATLATLKIQPSEPRDSAVYFCASRQRFGGQFFGPGTRLTVL.

A few counts support this clone. V is TRBV14 and J is TRBJ1-2; 8 nucleotides match TRBD1. CDR1 and CDR2 (germline): SGHDN, FVKESK. The CDR3 is made up of 13 amino acids. J gave up 7 bases and V 0 bases, and 1 base lay outside the gene matches. CDR3 DNA: TGTGCCAGCAGCCAAGACAGGGGGCTTGGCTACACCTTC. Encoded protein: CASSQDRGLGYTF.

This chain joins TRBV9 and TRBJ2-5; TRBD1 matches at 11 bases. CDR1 SGDLS and CDR2 YYNGEE come from the germline V gene. The CDR3 has 16 amino acids. Losses at the gene ends were 3 bases for V and 5 bases for J; bases not matched to a gene: 9. The DNA of the CDR3 is TGTGCCAGCAGCGCTCGCGCTGGGACAGGGGGGGAGACCCAGTACTTC. Protein sequence: CASSARAGTGGETQYF. Combining the CDR3 with reference TRBV9 and TRBJ2-5 gives the whole variable domain DSGVTQTPKHLITATGQRVTLRCSPRSGDLSVYWYQQSLDQGLQFLIQYYNGEERAKGNILERFSAQQFPDLHSELNLSSLELGDSALYFCASSARAGTGGETQYFGPGTRLLVL.

This chain joins TRBV18 and TRBJ2-3, with 10 positions matching TRBD2. Germline CDR1 KGHSH, CDR2 LQKENI. This CDR3 contains 17 residues. Unmatched junction bases numbered 7, after V lost 2 bases and J lost 2 bases. CDR3 amino acids: CASSPNTLAGNTDTQYF. The CDR3 nucleotides are TGTGCCAGCTCACCAAACACACTAGCGGGGAACACAGATACGCAGTATTTT.

This clone showed up just a few times. The V gene is TRBV19, the J gene TRBJ2-1; a weak D match, TRBD2 (5 bases). The V end lost 5 bases, the J end lost 9 bases, and 8 bases lay between the germline ends. This CDR3 comprises 11 residues. Germline CDR1 LNHDA, CDR2 SQIVND (reference sequence). The CDR3 is CASSWSGEQFF. CDR3 bases: TGTGCCAGTAGTTGGAGCGGTGAGCAGTTCTTC.

V is TRBV2 and J is TRBJ2-7; a weak D match, TRBD2 (5 bases). CDR1 and CDR2 from the germline V gene are SNHLY and FYNNEI. This CDR3 region has 11 residues. Trimming left V 8 bases short and J 3 bases short, with 8 bases between. The CDR3 sequence: CASCGYYEQYF. Here the CDR3 DNA reads TGTGCCAGCTGCGGGTACTACGAGCAGTACTTC.

This chain links TRBV4-1 with TRBJ2-1, with 12 bases identical to TRBD2. The germline V gene encodes CDR1 MGHRA and CDR2 YSYEKL. Losses at the gene ends were 4 bases for V and 8 bases for J; bases not matched to a gene: 6. The CDR3 consists of 15 residues. The CDR3 DNA reads as TGCGCCAGCAGCCGCGCACGGACTAGCGGGGATGAGCAGTTCTTC. It encodes CASSRARTSGDEQFF.

This clone was picked up a small number of times. V usage is TRBV19 and J usage is TRBJ1-1, with D tentatively TRBD1 (5 bases). CDR1 LNHDA and CDR2 SQIVND come from the germline V gene (reference sequence). V dropped 5 bases and J dropped 3 bases, with 16 bases sitting between them. The CDR3 loop spans 15 amino acids. The CDR3 sequence is CASSVSLGGDTEAFF. In DNA form, the CDR3 reads TGTGCCAGTAGTGTCTCCCTCGGGGGGGACACTGAAGCTTTCTTT.

The chain links TRBV5-1 to TRBJ1-3; D might be TRBD1 (6 bases). The CDR3 loop spans 16 amino acids. The V gene lost 0 bases and the J gene lost 0 bases, with 10 bases spanning the gap. Germline CDR1 reads SGHRS; CDR2 reads YFSETQ. CDR3 DNA sequence: TGCGCCAGCAGCTTGGGCCGGGGGGCCTCTGGAAACACCATATATTTT. Its protein product is CASSLGRGASGNTIYF.

J is TRBJ2-3 and V is TRBV4-1, with 12 bases matching TRBD1. The CDR3 has 15 amino acids. V trimming: 6 bases; J trimming: 6 bases; junction bases outside the gene matches: 7. CDR1 MGHRA and CDR2 YSYEKL come from the germline V gene. CDR3 amino acids: CASRGTGGVFDTQYF. The CDR3 DNA is TGCGCCAGCAGAGGGACAGGGGGCGTCTTTGATACGCAGTATTTT.

A word on this clone: Other nucleotide sequences in the sample specify the same CDR3. The V call is TRBV6-6, the J call TRBJ2-7; D not certain. The V gene lost 2 bases and the J gene lost 9 bases, with 11 bases spanning the gap. Germline-derived CDR1 and CDR2 are MNHNY and SVGAGI (reference sequence). CDR3 length: 12 amino acids. In DNA form, the CDR3 reads TGTGCCAGCAGTTACGCCGCGGCCGTGCAGTACTTC. Translation: CASSYAAAVQYF.

This clone was seen a handful of times. The chain couples TRBV29-1 to TRBJ1-2; the match to TRBD1 covers 8 bases. Per germline, CDR1 SQVTM and CDR2 ANQGSEA. Trimming at V came to 4 bases and at J to 4 bases, leaving 8 bases not matched to a gene. This CDR3 comprises 14 residues. This CDR3 is CSVGRGQPFYGYTF. The CDR3 DNA reads TGCAGCGTTGGCAGGGGGCAGCCTTTCTATGGCTACACCTTC.

The CDR3: CASSESGAGGHEQFF. CDR3 nucleotides: TGTGCCAGCAGTGAATCGGGAGCGGGAGGGCATGAGCAGTTCTTC. The rearrangement joins TRBV25-1 to TRBJ2-1; 10 positions match TRBD2. Unmatched junction bases numbered 5, after V lost 1 base and J lost 8 bases. Per the germline V gene, CDR1 is MGHDK and CDR2 is SYGVNS. The CDR3 has 15 amino acids.

There are a few counts of this clone. The chain couples TRBV23-1 to TRBJ1-3; possibly TRBD1 for D (6 bases). Being an ORF, TRBV23-1 has a function that is uncertain. The CDR3 loop spans 16 amino acids. V was shortened by 1 base and J by 6 bases, with 16 bases between the two germline ends. The CDR3, as DNA: TGCGCCAGCAGTCAATGCGACAGGCAAGGTGCAAACACCATATATTTT. The encoded protein is CASSQCDRQGANTIYF.

Only a few counts were recorded for this clone. The rearrangement uses TRBV7-2 and TRBJ2-1; TRBD1 matches at 8 bases. This CDR3 comprises 14 residues. CDR1 and CDR2 (germline): SGHTA, FQGNSA. V shed 4 bases, J shed 4 bases, and the junction held 3 bases outside the gene matches. CDR3 DNA: TGTGCCAGCAGCTCCGGGACAGGTTACAATGAGCAGTTCTTC. Protein product: CASSSGTGYNEQFF.

The chain uses TRBV27 and TRBJ2-7, with D perhaps matching TRBD2 (6 bases). This CDR3 has 13 residues. Between the trimmed V and J ends, which lost 3 bases and 1 base, there was a span of 7 bases. CDR1 is MNHEY and CDR2 is SMNVEV in the germline V gene (reference sequence). DNA for the CDR3: TGTGCCAGCAGTTTGGCGGGATCCTACGAGCAGTACTTC. This codes for CASSLAGSYEQYF.